This is a list of T cell receptor beta chains from one sample in a study of cytomegalovirus exposure and HLA in healthy donors. Repertoires were generated with immunoSEQ multiplex PCR, while TCRdb's copy carries only in-frame clones and drops some. The sample lists some 140,000 clones, approximately 86% occurring once. Input material: PBMCs. Receptors were obtained from a man younger than 35 in good health and CMV-seropositive. Both conserved end residues are part of each CDR3. The D gene is left open where the match is weak. A row's size may be missing; if present it is once, few, many or a size class.

>TRBV19|NA|NA|TRBJ1-1
CASSSTGGLTMNTEAFF
TGTGCCAGTAGTTCGACAGGAGGCTTAACCATGAACACTGAAGCTTTCTTT
>TRBV7-3|TRBD2|NA|TRBJ2-3
CASSSAGAGGPGETDTQYF
TGTGCCAGCAGCTCCGCCGGGGCGGGAGGGCCTGGGGAGACAGATACGCAGTATTTT
>TRBV13|TRBD1|NA|TRBJ2-3
CASSPTGMPTDTQYF
TGTGCCAGCAGCCCGACAGGGATGCCCACAGATACGCAGTATTTT
>TRBV6-5|NA|NA|TRBJ1-2
CASSYAGVAGYTF
TGTGCCAGCAGTTACGCGGGGGTAGCTGGCTACACCTTC
>TRBV4-1|TRBD1|NA|TRBJ2-3
CASSQGQGETDTQYF
TGCGCCAGCAGCCAAGGACAGGGGGAGACAGATACGCAGTATTTT
>TRBV6-4|TRBD1|NA|TRBJ2-3
CASSEGGPTDTQYF
TGTGCCAGCAGTGAAGGGGGCCCCACAGATACGCAGTATTTT
>TRBV5-6|TRBD1|NA|TRBJ2-1
CASSPMTGGAYNEQFF
TGTGCCAGCAGCCCGATGACAGGGGGCGCTTACAATGAGCAGTTCTTC
>TRBV6-5|TRBD1|NA|TRBJ2-2
CASSYGTGSPGELFF
TGTGCCAGCAGTTACGGGACAGGGTCCCCCGGGGAGCTGTTTTTT
>TRBV2|TRBD1|few|TRBJ1-2
CASSELWDSGYTF
TGTGCCAGCAGTGAACTTTGGGACAGTGGCTACACCTTC
>TRBV25-1|TRBD2|once|TRBJ2-1
CASSELAGLPGDEQFF
TGTGCCAGCAGTGAACTAGCGGGACTTCCTGGGGATGAGCAGTTCTTC
>TRBV27|NA|NA|TRBJ1-2
CASSHGQSYGYTF
TGTGCCAGCAGTCACGGACAGAGCTATGGCTACACCTTC
>TRBV30|NA|NA|TRBJ2-1
CAWKGGGEQFF
TGTGCCTGGAAAGGTGGCGGTGAGCAGTTCTTC
>TRBV29-1|TRBD1|NA|TRBJ2-3
CSVEGQGSTDTQYF
TGCAGCGTTGAAGGACAGGGAAGCACAGATACGCAGTATTTT
>TRBV7-7|NA|NA|TRBJ2-1
CASSLAPVNEQFF
TGTGCCAGCAGCTTAGCGCCGGTCAATGAGCAGTTCTTC
>TRBV15|TRBD1|NA|TRBJ1-2
CATSADRSYGYTF
TGTGCCACCAGCGCGGACAGGAGCTATGGCTACACCTTC
>TRBV6-5|NA|NA|TRBJ1-1
CASHYSRNTEAFF
TGTGCCAGCCACTATAGCCGGAACACTGAAGCTTTCTTT
>TRBV10-3|TRBD1|NA|TRBJ1-2
CAIFGTGGDYGYTF
TGTGCCATTTTCGGGACAGGGGGCGACTATGGCTACACCTTC
>TRBV10-2|NA|NA|TRBJ2-1
CASGDYSEQFF
TGCGCCAGCGGAGACTACAGTGAGCAGTTCTTC
>TRBV2|TRBD2|NA|TRBJ2-5
CASRGLAVETQYF
TGTGCCAGCAGGGGACTAGCGGTCGAGACCCAGTACTTC
>TRBV5-1|TRBD1|NA|TRBJ1-1
CASSLGQGLGTEAFF
TGCGCCAGCAGCTTGGGACAGGGTCTCGGCACTGAAGCTTTCTTT
>TRBV12-2|NA|NA|TRBJ2-5
CASRARDRAPQQETQYF
TGTGCAAGTCGTGCCCGGGACAGGGCCCCCCAACAAGAGACCCAGTACTTC
>TRBV29-1|NA|NA|TRBJ1-1
CSVGAGHTEAFF
TGCAGCGTTGGGGCGGGACACACTGAAGCTTTCTTT
>TRBV30|NA|NA|TRBJ1-5
CAWSSDGGNQPQHF
TGTGCCTGGAGTTCCGACGGGGGCAATCAGCCCCAGCATTTT
>TRBV1|NA|NA|TRBJ2-5
CTSSRWRAQETQYF
TGCACCAGCAGCCGGTGGCGGGCACAAGAGACCCAGTACTTC
>TRBV9|NA|NA|TRBJ2-3
CASSPGSGSDTQYF
TGTGCCAGCAGCCCCGGCAGCGGGTCAGATACGCAGTATTTT
>TRBV7-2|NA|NA|TRBJ1-1
CASSFQGSRKSEAFF
TGTGCCAGCAGCTTTCAGGGGAGCAGAAAAAGCGAAGCTTTCTTT
>TRBV19|TRBD2|NA|TRBJ2-5
CARPAGAGGLKTQYF
TGTGCCCGTCCCGCGGGGGCGGGGGGCTTGAAGACCCAGTACTTC
>TRBV5-1|TRBD2|NA|TRBJ2-2
CASSLAGISGELFF
TGCGCCAGCAGCTTAGCGGGAATCTCGGGGGAGCTGTTTTTT
>TRBV25-1|NA|NA|TRBJ2-7
CASMGVVYEQYF
TGTGCCAGCATGGGAGTTGTCTACGAGCAGTACTTC
>TRBV5-1|NA|NA|TRBJ1-2
CATSRVQNSNYGYTF
TGCGCCACCTCCAGGGTCCAGAACTCTAACTATGGCTACACCTTC
>TRBV7-9|TRBD1|NA|TRBJ2-5
CASSQGTGQTGETQYF
TGTGCCAGCAGCCAGGGGACAGGGCAGACTGGAGAGACCCAGTACTTC
>TRBV9|NA|NA|TRBJ2-1
CASSRLTGDYNEQFF
TGTGCCAGCAGTCGGCTCACGGGTGATTACAATGAGCAGTTCTTC
>TRBV9|TRBD1|once|TRBJ1-4
CASSVGAGQGYEKLFF
TGTGCCAGCAGCGTAGGAGCGGGACAGGGGTACGAAAAACTGTTTTTT
>TRBV27|NA|NA|TRBJ1-3
CASISQGPSGNTIYF
TGTGCCAGCATCTCACAGGGCCCCTCTGGAAACACCATATATTTT
>TRBV6-5|TRBD1|once|TRBJ2-6
CASSPDRAGANVLTF
TGTGCCAGCAGTCCCGACAGGGCTGGGGCCAACGTCCTGACTTTC
>TRBV13|TRBD2|NA|TRBJ2-1
CASRYSGGPSYNEQFF
TGTGCCAGCAGATATAGCGGGGGTCCCTCCTACAATGAGCAGTTCTTC
>TRBV6-6|TRBD2|NA|TRBJ2-7
CASSYSRRLAGGEQYF
TGTGCCAGCAGTTACTCGCGTCGTCTAGCGGGTGGCGAGCAGTACTTC
>TRBV14|NA|NA|TRBJ2-6
CASSQGNSQALSGANVLTF
TGTGCCAGCAGCCAAGGCAACTCCCAGGCCCTATCTGGGGCCAACGTCCTGACTTTC
>TRBV4-3|NA|NA|TRBJ1-4
CASSQDAGGSGEKLFF
TGCGCCAGCAGCCAAGATGCCGGGGGGTCGGGGGAAAAACTGTTTTTT
>TRBV12-5|TRBD2|once|TRBJ2-1
CASGSQRGAGEQFF
TGTGCTAGTGGTTCCCAGCGGGGGGCGGGTGAGCAGTTCTTC
>TRBV19|NA|NA|TRBJ1-1
CASSIGGATEAFF
TGTGCCAGTAGTATAGGTGGGGCTACTGAAGCTTTCTTT
>TRBV11-2|NA|NA|TRBJ2-1
CASSGQRVDEQFF
TGTGCCAGCAGCGGTCAGCGGGTCGATGAGCAGTTCTTC
>TRBV10-2|NA|NA|TRBJ2-2
CASSERLTGELFF
TGCGCCAGCAGTGAGAGACTCACCGGGGAGCTGTTTTTT
>TRBV7-2|NA|NA|TRBJ1-2
CASSLETGPGYTF
TGTGCCAGCAGCTTGGAGACAGGCCCTGGCTACACCTTC
>TRBV25-1|TRBD1|few|TRBJ2-7
CASSPGQGFNEQYF
TGTGCCAGCAGTCCGGGACAGGGCTTCAACGAGCAGTACTTC